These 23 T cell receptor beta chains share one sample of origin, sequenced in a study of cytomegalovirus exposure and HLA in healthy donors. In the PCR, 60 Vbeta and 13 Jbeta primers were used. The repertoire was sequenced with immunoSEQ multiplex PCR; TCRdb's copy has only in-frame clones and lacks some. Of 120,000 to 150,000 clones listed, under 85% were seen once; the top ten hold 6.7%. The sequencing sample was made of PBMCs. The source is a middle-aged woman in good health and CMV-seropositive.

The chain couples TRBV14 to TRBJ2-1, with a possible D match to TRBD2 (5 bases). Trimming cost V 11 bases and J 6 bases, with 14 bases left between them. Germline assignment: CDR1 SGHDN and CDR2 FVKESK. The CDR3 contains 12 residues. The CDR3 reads CAGRGWINEQFF. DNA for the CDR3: TGTGCCGGCCGGGGTTGGATCAATGAGCAGTTCTTC.

This CDR3 is CASSEVPVSYGYTF. The CDR3 nucleotides read TGTGCCAGCAGTGAAGTCCCGGTGAGCTATGGCTACACCTTC. The chain employs TRBV2 and TRBJ1-2; no reliable D call. V was pared by 1 base and J by 4 bases, with 10 bases between. Germline loops: CDR1 SNHLY, CDR2 FYNNEI. CDR3 size: 14 residues.

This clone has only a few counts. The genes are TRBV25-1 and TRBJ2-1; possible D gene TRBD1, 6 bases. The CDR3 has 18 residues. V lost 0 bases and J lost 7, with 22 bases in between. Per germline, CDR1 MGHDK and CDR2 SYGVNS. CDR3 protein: CASSEYIAGQGLRNEQFF. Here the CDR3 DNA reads TGTGCCAGCAGTGAATATATAGCAGGGCAGGGGTTGCGTAATGAGCAGTTCTTC.

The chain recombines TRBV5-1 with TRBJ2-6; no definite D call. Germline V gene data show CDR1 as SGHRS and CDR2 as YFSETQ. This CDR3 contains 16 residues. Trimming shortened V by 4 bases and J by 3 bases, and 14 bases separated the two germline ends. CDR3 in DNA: TGCGCCAGCAGCGGCCTAGTCGGTGGTGGGGCCAACGTCCTGACTTTC. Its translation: CASSGLVGGGANVLTF.

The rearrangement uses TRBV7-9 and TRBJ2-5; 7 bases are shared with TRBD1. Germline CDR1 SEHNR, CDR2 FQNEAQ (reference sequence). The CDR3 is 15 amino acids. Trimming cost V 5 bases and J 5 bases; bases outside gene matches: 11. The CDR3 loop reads CASSQKTGTTETQYF. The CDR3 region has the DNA TGTGCCAGCAGCCAAAAGACAGGGACCACGGAGACCCAGTACTTC. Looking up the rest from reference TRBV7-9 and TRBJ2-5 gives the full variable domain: DTGVSQNPRHKITKRGQNVTFRCDPISEHNRLYWYRQTLGQGPEFLTYFQNEAQLEKSRLLSDRFSAERPKGSFSTLEIQRTEQGDSAMYLCASSQKTGTTETQYFGPGTRLLVL.

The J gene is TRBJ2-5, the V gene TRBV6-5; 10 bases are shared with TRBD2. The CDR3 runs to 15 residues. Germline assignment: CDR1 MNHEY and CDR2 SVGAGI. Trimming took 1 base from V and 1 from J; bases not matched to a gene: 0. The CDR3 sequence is CASSYLAGGQETQYF. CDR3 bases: TGTGCCAGCAGTTACTTAGCGGGGGGCCAAGAGACCCAGTACTTC.

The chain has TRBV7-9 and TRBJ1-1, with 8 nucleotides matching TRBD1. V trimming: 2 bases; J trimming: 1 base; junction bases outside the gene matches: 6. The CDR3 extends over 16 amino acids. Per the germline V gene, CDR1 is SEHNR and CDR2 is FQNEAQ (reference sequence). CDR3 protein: CASSLKLGQGNTEAFF. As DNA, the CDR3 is TGTGCCAGCAGCTTAAAACTTGGACAGGGGAACACTGAAGCTTTCTTT.

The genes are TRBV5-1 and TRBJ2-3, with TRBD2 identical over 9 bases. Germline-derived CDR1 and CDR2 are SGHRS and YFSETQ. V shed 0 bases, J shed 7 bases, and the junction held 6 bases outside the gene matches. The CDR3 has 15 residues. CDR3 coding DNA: TGCGCCAGCAGCTTGGCCAGCGGGGGGTTACATACGCAGTATTTT. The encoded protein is CASSLASGGLHTQYF.

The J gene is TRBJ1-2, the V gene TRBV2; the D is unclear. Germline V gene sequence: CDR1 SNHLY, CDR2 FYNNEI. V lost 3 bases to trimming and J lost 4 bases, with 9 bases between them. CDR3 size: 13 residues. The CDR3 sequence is CASSDNSPYGYTF. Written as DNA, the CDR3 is TGTGCCAGCAGTGATAACAGTCCCTATGGCTACACCTTC.

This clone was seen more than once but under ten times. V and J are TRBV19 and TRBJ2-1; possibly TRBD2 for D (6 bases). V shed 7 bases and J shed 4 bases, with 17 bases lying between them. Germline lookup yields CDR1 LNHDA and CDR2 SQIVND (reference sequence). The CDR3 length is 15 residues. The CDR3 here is CASTQTGTRYNEQFF. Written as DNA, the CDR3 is TGTGCCAGTACTCAGACCGGGACTCGATACAATGAGCAGTTCTTC.

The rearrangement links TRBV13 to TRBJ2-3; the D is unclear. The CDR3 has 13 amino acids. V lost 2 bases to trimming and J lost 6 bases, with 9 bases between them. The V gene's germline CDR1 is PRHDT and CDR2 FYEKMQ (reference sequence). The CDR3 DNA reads TGTGCCAGCAGCTTATACACGAGGGATACGCAGTATTTT. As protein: CASSLYTRDTQYF. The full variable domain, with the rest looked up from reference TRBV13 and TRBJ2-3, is AAGVIQSPRHLIKEKRETATLKCYPIPRHDTVYWYQQGPGQDPQFLISFYEKMQSDKGSIPDRFSAQQFSDYHSELNMSSLELGDSALYFCASSLYTRDTQYFGPGTRLTVL.

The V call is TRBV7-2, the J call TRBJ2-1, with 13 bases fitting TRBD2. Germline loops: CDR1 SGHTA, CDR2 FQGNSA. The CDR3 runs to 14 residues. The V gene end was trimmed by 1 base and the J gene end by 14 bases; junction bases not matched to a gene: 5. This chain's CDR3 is CASSLDTTSGGEFF. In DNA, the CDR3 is TGTGCCAGCAGCTTAGACACCACTAGCGGGGGGGAGTTCTTC.

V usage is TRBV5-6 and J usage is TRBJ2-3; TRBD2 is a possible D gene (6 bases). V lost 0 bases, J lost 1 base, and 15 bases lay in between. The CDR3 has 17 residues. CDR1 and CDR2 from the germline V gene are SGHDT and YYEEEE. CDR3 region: CASSLGLDTSGTDTQYF. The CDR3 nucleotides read TGTGCCAGCAGCTTGGGACTAGATACAAGTGGCACAGATACGCAGTATTTT.

CDR3 loop: CASSQGANTEAFF. DNA of the CDR3: TGTGCCAGCAGTCAGGGGGCAAACACTGAAGCTTTCTTT. The chain is built from TRBV25-1 and TRBJ1-1; 8 bases are a match to TRBD1. In germline, CDR1 is MGHDK, CDR2 SYGVNS. The ends lost 5 bases at V and 2 bases at J; junction bases unmatched: 1. This CDR3 is built from 13 residues.

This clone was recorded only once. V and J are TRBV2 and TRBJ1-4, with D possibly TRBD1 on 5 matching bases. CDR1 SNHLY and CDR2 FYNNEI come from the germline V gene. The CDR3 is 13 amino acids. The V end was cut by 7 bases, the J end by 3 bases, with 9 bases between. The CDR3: CASTDSPNEKLFF. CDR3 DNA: TGTGCCAGCACAGACAGTCCTAATGAAAAACTGTTTTTT.

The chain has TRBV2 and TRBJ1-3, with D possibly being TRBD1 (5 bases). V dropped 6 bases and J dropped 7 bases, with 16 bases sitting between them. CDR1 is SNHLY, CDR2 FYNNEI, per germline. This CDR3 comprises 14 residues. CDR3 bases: TGTGCCAGCAGCTCCCAGGGACTTGGCAACACCATATATTTT. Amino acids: CASSSQGLGNTIYF.

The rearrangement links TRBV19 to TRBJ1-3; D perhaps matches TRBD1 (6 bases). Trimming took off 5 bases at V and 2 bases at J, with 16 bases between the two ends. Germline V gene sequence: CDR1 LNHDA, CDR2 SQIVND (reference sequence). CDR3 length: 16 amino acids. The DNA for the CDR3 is TGTGCCAGTAGTCCGCAGGGGACGGCAACTGGAAACACCATATATTTT. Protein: CASSPQGTATGNTIYF. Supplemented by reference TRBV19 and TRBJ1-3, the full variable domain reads DGGITQSPKYLFRKEGQNVTLSCEQNLNHDAMYWYRQDPGQGLRLIYYSQIVNDFQKGDIAEGYSVSREKKESFPLTVTSAQKNPTAFYLCASSPQGTATGNTIYFGEGSWLTVV.

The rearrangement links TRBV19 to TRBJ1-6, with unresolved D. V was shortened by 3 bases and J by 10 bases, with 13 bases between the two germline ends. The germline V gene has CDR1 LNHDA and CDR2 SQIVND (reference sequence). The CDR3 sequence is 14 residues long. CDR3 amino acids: CASSMSLYISPLHF. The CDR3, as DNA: TGTGCCAGTAGTATGAGTCTCTATATCTCACCCCTCCACTTT.

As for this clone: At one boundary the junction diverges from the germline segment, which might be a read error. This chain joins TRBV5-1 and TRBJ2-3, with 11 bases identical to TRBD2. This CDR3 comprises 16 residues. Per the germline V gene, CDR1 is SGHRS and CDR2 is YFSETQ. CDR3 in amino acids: CTSSYSGGAILYTQYF. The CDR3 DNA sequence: TGCACCAGCAGCTATAGCGGGGGGGCCATTTTGTACACGCAGTATTTT.

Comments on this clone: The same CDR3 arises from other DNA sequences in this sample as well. CDR3 sequence: CASSNRDSGSPLHF. In DNA form, the CDR3 reads TGTGCCAGCAGCAACCGGGACAGCGGATCACCCCTCCACTTT. This rearrangement joins TRBV6-5 to TRBJ1-6, with 7 positions matching TRBD1. Germline-derived CDR1 and CDR2 are MNHEY and SVGAGI. This CDR3 is built from 14 residues. After removal of 6 bases from V and 10 bases from J, the junction contained 9 bases not matched to a gene.

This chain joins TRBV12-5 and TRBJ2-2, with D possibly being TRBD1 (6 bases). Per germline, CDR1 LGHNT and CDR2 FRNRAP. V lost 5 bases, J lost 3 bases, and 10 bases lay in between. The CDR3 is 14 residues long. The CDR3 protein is CASGPDSDTGELFF. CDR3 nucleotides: TGTGCTAGTGGTCCGGACAGTGACACCGGGGAGCTGTTTTTT.

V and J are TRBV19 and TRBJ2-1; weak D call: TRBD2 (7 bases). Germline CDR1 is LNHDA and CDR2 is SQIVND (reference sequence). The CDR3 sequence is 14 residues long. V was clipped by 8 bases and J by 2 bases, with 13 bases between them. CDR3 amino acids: CASRRGAAYNEQFF. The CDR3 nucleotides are TGTGCCAGTCGACGGGGGGCCGCCTACAATGAGCAGTTCTTC.

CDR3 residues: CASSPQGLGAFF. For the CDR3, the DNA is TGTGCCAGCAGCCCACAGGGGCTGGGAGCTTTCTTT. The chain employs TRBV7-2 and TRBJ1-1; 7 positions agree with TRBD1. CDR1 and CDR2 (germline): SGHTA, FQGNSA. The CDR3 sequence is 12 residues long. The ends lost 5 bases at V and 10 bases at J; junction bases unmatched: 7.